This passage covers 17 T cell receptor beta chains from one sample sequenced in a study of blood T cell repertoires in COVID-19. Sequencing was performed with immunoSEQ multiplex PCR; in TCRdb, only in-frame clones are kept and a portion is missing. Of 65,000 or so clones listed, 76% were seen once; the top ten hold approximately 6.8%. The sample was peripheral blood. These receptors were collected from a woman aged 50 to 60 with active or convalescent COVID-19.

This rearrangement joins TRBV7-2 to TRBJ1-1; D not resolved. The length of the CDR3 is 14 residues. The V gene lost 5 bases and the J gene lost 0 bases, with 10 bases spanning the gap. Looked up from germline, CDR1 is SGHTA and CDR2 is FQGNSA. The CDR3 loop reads CASSPSRVNTEAFF. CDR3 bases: TGTGCCAGCAGCCCCTCCCGGGTGAACACTGAAGCTTTCTTT.

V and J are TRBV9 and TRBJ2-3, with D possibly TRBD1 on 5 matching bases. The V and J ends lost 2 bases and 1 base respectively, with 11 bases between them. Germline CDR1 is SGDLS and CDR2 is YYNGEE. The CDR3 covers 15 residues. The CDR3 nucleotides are TGTGCCAGCAGCGTTGACAGATTCCGCACAGATACGCAGTATTTT. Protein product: CASSVDRFRTDTQYF.

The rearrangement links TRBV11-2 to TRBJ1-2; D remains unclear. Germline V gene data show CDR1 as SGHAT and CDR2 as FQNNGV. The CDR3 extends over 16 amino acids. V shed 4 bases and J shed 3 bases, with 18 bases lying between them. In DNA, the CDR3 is TGTGCCAGCAGCTCATCCTACGGGAACTGGGACTATGGCTACACCTTC. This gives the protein CASSSSYGNWDYGYTF.

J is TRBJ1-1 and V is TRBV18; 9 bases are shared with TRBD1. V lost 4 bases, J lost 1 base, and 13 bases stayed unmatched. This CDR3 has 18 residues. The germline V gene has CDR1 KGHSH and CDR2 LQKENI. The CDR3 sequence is CASSLWTGTGKTNTEAFF. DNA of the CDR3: TGTGCCAGCTCACTGTGGACCGGGACAGGGAAGACGAACACTGAAGCTTTCTTT.

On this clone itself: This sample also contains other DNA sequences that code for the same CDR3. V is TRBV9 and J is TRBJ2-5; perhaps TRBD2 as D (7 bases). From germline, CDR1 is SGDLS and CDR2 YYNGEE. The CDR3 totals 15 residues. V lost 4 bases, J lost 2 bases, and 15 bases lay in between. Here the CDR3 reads CASSQGWGGQETQYF. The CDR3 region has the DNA TGTGCCAGCAGCCAGGGGTGGGGGGGGCAAGAGACCCAGTACTTC.

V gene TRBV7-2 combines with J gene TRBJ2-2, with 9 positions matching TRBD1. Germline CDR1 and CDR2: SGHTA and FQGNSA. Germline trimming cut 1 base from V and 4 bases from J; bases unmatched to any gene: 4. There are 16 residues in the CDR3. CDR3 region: CASSLVTGGGTGELFF. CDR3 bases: TGTGCCAGCAGCTTAGTAACAGGGGGCGGCACCGGGGAGCTGTTTTTT.

The CDR3 sequence is CASSIDRGRGETQYF. CDR3 sequence (DNA): TGTGCCAGCAGCATAGACAGGGGGCGAGGGGAGACCCAGTACTTC. The chain uses TRBV7-2 and TRBJ2-5; TRBD1 matches at 10 bases. V lost 5 bases to trimming and J lost 5 bases; unmatched junction nucleotides: 8. The CDR3 contains 15 residues. Germline-derived CDR1 and CDR2 are SGHTA and FQGNSA.

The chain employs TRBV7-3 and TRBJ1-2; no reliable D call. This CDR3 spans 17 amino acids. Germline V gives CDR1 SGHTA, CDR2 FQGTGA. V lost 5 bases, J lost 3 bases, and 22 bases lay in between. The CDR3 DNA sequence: TGTGCCAGCAGCGTAGCCCTTCAAGCGGGAGCAGACTATGGCTACACCTTC. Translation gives CASSVALQAGADYGYTF.

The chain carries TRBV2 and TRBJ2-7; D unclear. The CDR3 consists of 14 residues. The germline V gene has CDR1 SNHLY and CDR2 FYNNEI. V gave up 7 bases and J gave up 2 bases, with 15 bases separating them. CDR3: CASTEEFSPYEQYF. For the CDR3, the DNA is TGTGCCAGCACCGAAGAGTTTAGCCCCTACGAGCAGTACTTC.

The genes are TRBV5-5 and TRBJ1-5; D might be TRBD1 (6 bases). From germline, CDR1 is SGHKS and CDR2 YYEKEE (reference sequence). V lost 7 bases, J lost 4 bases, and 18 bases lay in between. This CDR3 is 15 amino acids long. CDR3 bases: TGTGCCAGCGATGGGGGGGGCAGTGGGAATCAGCCCCAGCATTTT. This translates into CASDGGGSGNQPQHF. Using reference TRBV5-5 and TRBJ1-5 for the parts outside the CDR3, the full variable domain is DAGVTQSPTHLIKTRGQQVTLRCSPISGHKSVSWYQQVLGQGPQFIFQYYEKEERGRGNFPDRFSARQFPNYSSELNVNALLLGDSALYLCASDGGGSGNQPQHFGDGTRLSIL.

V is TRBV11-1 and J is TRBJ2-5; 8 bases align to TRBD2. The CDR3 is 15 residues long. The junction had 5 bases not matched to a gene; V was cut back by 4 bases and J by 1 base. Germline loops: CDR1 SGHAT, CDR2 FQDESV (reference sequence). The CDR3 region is CASSSGTRSQETQYF. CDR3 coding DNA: TGTGCCAGCAGCTCCGGGACTAGATCCCAAGAGACCCAGTACTTC.

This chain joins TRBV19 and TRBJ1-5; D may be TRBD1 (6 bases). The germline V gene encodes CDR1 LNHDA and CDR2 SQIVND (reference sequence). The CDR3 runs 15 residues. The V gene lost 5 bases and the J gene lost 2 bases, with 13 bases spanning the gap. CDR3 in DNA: TGTGCCAGTAGTGACCTAGGGGGGGGCAATCAGCCCCAGCATTTT. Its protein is CASSDLGGGNQPQHF.

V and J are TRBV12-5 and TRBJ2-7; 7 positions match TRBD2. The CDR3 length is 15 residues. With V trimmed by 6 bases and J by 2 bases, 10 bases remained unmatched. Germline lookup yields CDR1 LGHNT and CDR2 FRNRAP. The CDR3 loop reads CASGHGIAGAYEQYF. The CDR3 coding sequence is TGTGCTAGTGGCCACGGAATCGCGGGAGCCTACGAGCAGTACTTC.

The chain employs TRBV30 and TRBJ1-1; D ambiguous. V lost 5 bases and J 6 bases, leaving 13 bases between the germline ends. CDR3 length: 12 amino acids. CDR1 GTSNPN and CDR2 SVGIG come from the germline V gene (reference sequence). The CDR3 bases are TGTGCCTGGTCTATGGTTTTCTCTGAAGCTTTCTTT. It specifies CAWSMVFSEAFF.

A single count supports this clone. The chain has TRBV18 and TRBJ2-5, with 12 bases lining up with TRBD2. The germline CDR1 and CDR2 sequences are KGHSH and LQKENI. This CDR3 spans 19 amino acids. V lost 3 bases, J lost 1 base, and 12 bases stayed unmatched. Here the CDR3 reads CASSPLRLAGVGFQETQYF. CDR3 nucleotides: TGTGCCAGCTCACCGTTGAGACTAGCGGGGGTAGGATTCCAAGAGACCCAGTACTTC.

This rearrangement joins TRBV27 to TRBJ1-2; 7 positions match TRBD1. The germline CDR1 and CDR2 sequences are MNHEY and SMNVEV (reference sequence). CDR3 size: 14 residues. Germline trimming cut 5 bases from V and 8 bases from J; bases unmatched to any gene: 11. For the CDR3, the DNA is TGTGCCAGCAGTGTAACCGGGACAGCAGGAGGCTACACCTTC. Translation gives CASSVTGTAGGYTF.

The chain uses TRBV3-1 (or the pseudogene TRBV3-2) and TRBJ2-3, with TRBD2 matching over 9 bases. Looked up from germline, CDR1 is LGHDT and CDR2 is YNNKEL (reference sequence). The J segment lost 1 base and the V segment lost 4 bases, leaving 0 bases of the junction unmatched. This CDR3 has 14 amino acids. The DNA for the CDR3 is TGTGCCAGCAGCCTAGCGGGAGGCACAGATACGCAGTATTTT. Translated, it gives CASSLAGGTDTQYF.